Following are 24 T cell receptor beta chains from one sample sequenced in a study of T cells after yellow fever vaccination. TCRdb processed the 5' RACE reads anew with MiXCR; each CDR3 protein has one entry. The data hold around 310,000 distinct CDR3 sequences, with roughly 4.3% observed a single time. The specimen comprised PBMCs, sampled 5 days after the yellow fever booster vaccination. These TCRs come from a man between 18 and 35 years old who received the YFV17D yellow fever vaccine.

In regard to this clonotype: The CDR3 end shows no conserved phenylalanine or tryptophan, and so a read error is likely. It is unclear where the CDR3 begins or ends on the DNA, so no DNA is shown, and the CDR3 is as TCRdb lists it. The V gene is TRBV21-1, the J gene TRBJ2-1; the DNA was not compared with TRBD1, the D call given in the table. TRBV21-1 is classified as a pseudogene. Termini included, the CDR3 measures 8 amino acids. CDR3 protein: CASSVRDY.

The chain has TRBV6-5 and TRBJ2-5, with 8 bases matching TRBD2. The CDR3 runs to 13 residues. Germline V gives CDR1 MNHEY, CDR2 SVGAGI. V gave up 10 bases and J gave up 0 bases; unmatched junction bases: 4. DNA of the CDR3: TGTGCCATACTAGCGGAGTACCAAGAGACCCAGTACTTC. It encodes CAILAEYQETQYF.

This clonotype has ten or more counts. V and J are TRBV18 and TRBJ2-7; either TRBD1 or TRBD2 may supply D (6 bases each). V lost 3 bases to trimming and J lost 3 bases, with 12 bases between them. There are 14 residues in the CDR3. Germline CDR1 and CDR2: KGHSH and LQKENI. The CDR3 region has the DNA TGTGCCAGCTCACCCGGGGGCCGAAGCTACGAGCAGTACGTC. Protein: CASSPGGRSYEQYV.

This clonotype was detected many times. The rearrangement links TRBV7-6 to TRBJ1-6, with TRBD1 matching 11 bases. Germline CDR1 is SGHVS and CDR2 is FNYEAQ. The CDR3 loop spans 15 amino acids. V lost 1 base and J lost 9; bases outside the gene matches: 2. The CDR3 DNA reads TGTGCCAGCAGCTTAGGAGGGACAGGGGGTTCACCCCTCCACTTT. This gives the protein CASSLGGTGGSPLHF.

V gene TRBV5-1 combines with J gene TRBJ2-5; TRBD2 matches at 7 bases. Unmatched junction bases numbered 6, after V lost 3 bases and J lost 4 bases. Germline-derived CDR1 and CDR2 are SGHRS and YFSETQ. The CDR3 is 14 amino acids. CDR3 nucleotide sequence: TGCGCCAGCAGCTCCAATCCGGGAGGAGAGACCCAGTACTTC. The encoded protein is CASSSNPGGETQYF.

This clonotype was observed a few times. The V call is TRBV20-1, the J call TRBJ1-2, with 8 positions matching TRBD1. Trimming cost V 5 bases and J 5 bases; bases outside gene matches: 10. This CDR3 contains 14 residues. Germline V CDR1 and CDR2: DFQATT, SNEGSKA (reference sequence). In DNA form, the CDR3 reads TGCAGTGCTGTTGACCAGGGGGCGCGGTATGGCTACACCTTC. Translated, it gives CSAVDQGARYGYTF.

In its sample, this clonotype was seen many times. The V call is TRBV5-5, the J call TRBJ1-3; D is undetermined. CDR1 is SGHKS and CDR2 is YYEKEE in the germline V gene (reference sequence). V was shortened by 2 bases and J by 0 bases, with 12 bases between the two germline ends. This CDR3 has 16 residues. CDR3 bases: TGTGCCAGCAGCTTTTTCGCCTTAGGCTCTGGAAACACCATATATTTT. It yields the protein CASSFFALGSGNTIYF.

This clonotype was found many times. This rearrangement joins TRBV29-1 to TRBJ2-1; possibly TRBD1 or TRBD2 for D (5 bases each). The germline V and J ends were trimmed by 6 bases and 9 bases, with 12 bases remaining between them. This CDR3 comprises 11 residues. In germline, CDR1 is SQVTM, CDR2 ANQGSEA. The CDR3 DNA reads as TGCAGCGTACGCAGGGACGGTGAGCAGTTCTTC. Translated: CSVRRDGEQFF.

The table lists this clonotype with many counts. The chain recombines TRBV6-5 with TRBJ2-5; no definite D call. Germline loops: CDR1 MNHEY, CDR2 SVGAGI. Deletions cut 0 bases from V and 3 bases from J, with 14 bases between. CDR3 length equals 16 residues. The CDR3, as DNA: TGTGCCAGCAGTTACTCGATTCGTAGGCAGAAAGAGACCCAGTACTTC. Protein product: CASSYSIRRQKETQYF.

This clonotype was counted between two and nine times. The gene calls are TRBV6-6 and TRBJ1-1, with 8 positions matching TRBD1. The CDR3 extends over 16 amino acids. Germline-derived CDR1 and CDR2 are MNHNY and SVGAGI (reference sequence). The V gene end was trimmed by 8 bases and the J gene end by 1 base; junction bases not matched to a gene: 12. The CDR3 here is CASLPNNRGTNTEAFF. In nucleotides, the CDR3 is TGTGCCAGCCTACCGAACAACAGGGGGACGAACACTGAAGCTTTCTTT.

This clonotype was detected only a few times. The CDR3 coding sequence is TGCGCCAGCAGCCAAGGGACAGGGGGCAATCAGCCCCAGCATTTT. This gives the protein CASSQGTGGNQPQHF. The chain carries TRBV4-3 and TRBJ1-5; 9 positions agree with TRBD1. In germline, CDR1 is LGHNA, CDR2 YSLEER. V gave up 1 base and J gave up 2 bases; unmatched junction bases: 0. The length of the CDR3 is 15 residues.

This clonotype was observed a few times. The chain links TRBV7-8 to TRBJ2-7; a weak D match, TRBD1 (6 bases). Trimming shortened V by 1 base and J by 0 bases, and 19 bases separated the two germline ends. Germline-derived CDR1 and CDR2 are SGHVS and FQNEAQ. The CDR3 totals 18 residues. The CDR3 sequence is CASSLDVTGLGFSYEQYF. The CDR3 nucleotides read TGTGCCAGCAGCTTAGACGTGACAGGCTTGGGCTTCTCCTACGAGCAGTACTTC.

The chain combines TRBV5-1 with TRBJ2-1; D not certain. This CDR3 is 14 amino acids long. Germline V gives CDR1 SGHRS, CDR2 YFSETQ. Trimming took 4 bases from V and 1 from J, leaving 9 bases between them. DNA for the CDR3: TGCGCCAGCAGCCCGCTAGGGTCCTACAATGAGCAGTTCTTC. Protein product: CASSPLGSYNEQFF.

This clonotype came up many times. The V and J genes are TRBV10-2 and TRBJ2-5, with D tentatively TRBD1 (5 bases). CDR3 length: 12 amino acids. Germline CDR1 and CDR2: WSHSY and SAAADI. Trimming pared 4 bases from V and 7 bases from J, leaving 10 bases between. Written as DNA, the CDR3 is TGCGCCAGCAGTGTCGATCAGGGGACCCAGTACTTC. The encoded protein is CASSVDQGTQYF.

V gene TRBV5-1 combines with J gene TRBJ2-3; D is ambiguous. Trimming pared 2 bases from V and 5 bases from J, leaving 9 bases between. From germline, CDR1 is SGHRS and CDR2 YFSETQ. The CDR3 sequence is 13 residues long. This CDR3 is CASSLQSGDTQYF. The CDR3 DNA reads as TGCGCCAGCAGCTTACAGTCAGGAGATACGCAGTATTTT.

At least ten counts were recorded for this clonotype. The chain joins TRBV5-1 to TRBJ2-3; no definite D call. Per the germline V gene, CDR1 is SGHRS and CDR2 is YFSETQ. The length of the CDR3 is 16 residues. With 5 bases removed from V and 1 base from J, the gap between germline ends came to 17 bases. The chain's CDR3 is CASSFRGPRGTDTQYF. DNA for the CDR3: TGCGCCAGCAGTTTCCGCGGACCCCGTGGCACAGATACGCAGTATTTT.

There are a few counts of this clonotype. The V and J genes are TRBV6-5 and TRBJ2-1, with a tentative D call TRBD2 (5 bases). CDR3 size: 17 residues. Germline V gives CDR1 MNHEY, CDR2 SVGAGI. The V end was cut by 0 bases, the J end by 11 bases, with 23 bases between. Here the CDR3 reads CASSYSRQPPSDGKQFF. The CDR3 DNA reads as TGTGCCAGCAGTTACTCGAGGCAGCCTCCGTCGGACGGGAAGCAGTTCTTC.

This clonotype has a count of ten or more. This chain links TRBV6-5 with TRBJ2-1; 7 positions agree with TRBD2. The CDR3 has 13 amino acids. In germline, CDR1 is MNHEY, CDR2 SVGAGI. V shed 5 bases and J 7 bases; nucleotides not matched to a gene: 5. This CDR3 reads CASSRTRANEQFF. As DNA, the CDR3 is TGTGCCAGCAGTCGGACTAGGGCGAATGAGCAGTTCTTC.

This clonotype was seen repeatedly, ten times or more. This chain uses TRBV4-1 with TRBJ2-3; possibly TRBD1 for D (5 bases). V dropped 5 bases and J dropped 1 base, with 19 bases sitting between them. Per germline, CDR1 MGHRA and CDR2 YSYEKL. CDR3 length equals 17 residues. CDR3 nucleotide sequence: TGCGCCAGCAGCATCAGAAGTCAGGGTATAGGCACAGATACGCAGTATTTT. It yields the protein CASSIRSQGIGTDTQYF.

The CDR3 DNA reads TGTGCCAGCAGCTCTGATAGTACAGGGGGGACCGGGGAGCTGTTTTTT. This translates into CASSSDSTGGTGELFF. The V call is TRBV21-1, the J call TRBJ2-2; no check of the table's D call, TRBD1, against the DNA was made. TRBV21-1 is tagged as a pseudogene. This CDR3 spans 16 amino acids.

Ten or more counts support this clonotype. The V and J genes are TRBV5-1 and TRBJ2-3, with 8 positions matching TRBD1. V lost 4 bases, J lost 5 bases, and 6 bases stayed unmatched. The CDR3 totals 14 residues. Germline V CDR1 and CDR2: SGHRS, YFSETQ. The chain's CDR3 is CASSPGQGEDTQYF. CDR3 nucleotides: TGCGCCAGCAGCCCCGGACAGGGTGAAGATACGCAGTATTTT.

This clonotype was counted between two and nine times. The CDR3 nucleotides are TGTGCCAGCAGCTTAGCGGGTCCGGAGAACATTCAGTACTTC. Translation: CASSLAGPENIQYF. This chain uses TRBV7-2 with TRBJ2-4, with D unresolved. This CDR3 spans 14 amino acids. The V gene's germline CDR1 is SGHTA and CDR2 FQGNSA. Trimming shortened V by 0 bases and J by 7 bases, and 10 bases separated the two germline ends.

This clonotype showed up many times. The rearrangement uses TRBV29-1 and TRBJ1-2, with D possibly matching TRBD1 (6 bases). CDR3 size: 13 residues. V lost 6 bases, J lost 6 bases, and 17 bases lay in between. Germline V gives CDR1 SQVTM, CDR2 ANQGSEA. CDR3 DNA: TGCAGCGTCTACCCGGGGGCCCGTGATGGCTACACCTTC. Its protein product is CSVYPGARDGYTF. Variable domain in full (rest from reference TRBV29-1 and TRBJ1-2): SAVISQKPSRDICQRGTSLTIQCQVDSQVTMMFWYRQQPGQSLTLIATANQGSEATYESGFVIDKFPISRPNLTFSTLTVSNMSPEDSSIYLCSVYPGARDGYTFGSGTRLTVV.

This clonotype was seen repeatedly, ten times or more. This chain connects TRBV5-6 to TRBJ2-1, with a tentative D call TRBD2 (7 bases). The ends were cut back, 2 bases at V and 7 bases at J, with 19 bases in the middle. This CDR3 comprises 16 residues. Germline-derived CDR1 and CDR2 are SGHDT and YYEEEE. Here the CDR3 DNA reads TGTGCCAGCAGCTTAGGGGGGGACTACCGTAGGAATGAGCAGTTCTTC. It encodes CASSLGGDYRRNEQFF.